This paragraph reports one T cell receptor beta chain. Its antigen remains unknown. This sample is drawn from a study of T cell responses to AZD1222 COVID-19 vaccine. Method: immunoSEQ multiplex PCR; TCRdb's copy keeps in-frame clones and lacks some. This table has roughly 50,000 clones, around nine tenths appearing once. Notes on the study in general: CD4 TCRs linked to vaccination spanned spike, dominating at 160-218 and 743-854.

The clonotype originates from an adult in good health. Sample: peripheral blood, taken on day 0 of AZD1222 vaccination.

CDR3 sequence: CASSIGTVSNQPQHF. In DNA form, the CDR3 reads TGTGCCAGTAGTATCGGGACAGTTAGCAATCAGCCCCAGCATTTT. The rearrangement joins TRBV19 to TRBJ1-5, with TRBD1 matching 7 bases. CDR3 size: 15 residues. CDR1 is LNHDA and CDR2 is SQIVND in the germline V gene (reference sequence). V dropped 3 bases and J dropped 0; count of bases not matched to a gene: 2. Based on the CDR3 plus reference TRBV19 and TRBJ1-5, the full variable domain is DGGITQSPKYLFRKEGQNVTLSCEQNLNHDAMYWYRQDPGQGLRLIYYSQIVNDFQKGDIAEGYSVSREKKESFPLTVTSAQKNPTAFYLCASSIGTVSNQPQHFGDGTRLSIL.